This entry features one T cell receptor (beta chain) sequence. Its antigen is not identified. The sample comes from a study of vaccination effects on CD4 cells after COVID-19. Study context: Post-vaccine sample collection fell at a median of 72 days after the second dose.

Before sequencing took place, the ViraFEST assay used viral peptide pools to expand antigen-specific CD4+ T cells. The culture ran for roughly 10 days before CD4+ T cells were isolated. The cohort was immunized with two doses of either the BNT162b2 or mRNA-1273 vaccine. The method was immunoSEQ multiplex PCR; TCRdb's version includes in-frame clones alone and lacks a portion of them. Here the sample spans more than 20,000 clones, roughly four fifths being singletons. The sequence was obtained from a human donor who received a COVID-19 vaccine. Sequenced material: CD4+ T cells from PBMCs cultured with HCoV-229E spike peptides, taken after COVID-19 vaccination.

The CDR3 DNA sequence: TGTGCCAGCAGTTACTACCGGGGCCACACTGAAGCTTTCTTT. This sequence encodes CASSYYRGHTEAFF. V gene TRBV6-5 combines with J gene TRBJ1-1, with D tentatively TRBD1 (5 bases). The germline CDR1 and CDR2 sequences are MNHEY and SVGAGI. The length of the CDR3 is 14 residues. Trimming left V 1 base short and J 3 bases short, with 9 bases between.